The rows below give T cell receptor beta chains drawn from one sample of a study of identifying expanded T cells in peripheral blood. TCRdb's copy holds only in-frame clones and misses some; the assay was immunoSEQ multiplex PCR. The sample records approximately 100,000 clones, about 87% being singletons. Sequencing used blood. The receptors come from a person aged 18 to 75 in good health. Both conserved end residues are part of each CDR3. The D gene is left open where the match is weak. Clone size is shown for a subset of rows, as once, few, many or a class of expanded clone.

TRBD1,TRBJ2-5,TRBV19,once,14,CASTVTGGGQTQYF,TGTGCCAGTACCGTGACAGGGGGCGGACAGACCCAGTACTTC
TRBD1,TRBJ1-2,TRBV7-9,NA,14,CASSSQGGGNGYTF,TGTGCCAGCAGCTCTCAGGGGGGTGGTAATGGCTACACCTTC
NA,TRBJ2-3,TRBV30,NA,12,CAGSPSTDTQYF,TGTGCCGGGAGCCCAAGCACAGATACGCAGTATTTT
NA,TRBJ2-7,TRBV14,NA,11,CASGLPGKQYF,TGTGCCAGCGGATTACCGGGGAAGCAGTACTTC
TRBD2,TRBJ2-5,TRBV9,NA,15,CASSPLAESQETQYF,TGTGCCAGCAGCCCTCTAGCGGAATCTCAAGAGACCCAGTACTTC
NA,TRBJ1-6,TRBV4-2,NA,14,CASSQAEYNSPLHF,TGTGCCAGCAGCCAAGCGGAGTATAATTCACCCCTCCACTTT
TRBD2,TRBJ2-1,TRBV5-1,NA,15,CASRASGAGYNEQFF,TGCGCCAGCAGGGCCAGCGGGGCCGGATACAATGAGCAGTTCTTC
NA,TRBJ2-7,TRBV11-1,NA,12,CAGAGESYEQYF,TGTGCCGGGGCAGGGGAATCCTACGAGCAGTACTTC
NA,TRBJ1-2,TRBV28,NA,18,CASSGLSGRAGANYGYTF,TGTGCCAGCAGTGGCTTATCGGGCAGGGCCGGTGCTAACTATGGCTACACCTTC
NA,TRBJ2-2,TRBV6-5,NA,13,CASFDSYTGELFF,TGTGCCAGCTTCGACAGTTACACCGGGGAGCTGTTTTTT
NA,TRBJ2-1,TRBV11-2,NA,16,CASSQPAGGGINEQFF,TGTGCCAGCAGCCAGCCCGCCGGGGGCGGGATCAATGAGCAGTTCTTC
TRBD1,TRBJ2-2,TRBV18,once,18,CASSPTGQGSGNTGELFF,TGTGCCAGCTCACCAACCGGACAGGGATCGGGAAACACCGGGGAGCTGTTTTTT
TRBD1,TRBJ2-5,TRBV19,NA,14,CASSPDRVGKTQYF,TGTGCCAGTAGTCCCGACAGGGTCGGGAAGACCCAGTACTTC
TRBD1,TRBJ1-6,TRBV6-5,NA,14,CASSRQGANSPLHF,TGTGCCAGCAGCCGGCAGGGGGCTAATTCACCCCTCCACTTT
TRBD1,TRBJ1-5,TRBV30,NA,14,CAWSATGGYLPQHF,TGTGCCTGGAGTGCGACAGGGGGATATCTGCCCCAGCATTTT
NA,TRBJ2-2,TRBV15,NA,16,CATSRDRDPYPGELFF,TGTGCCACCAGCAGAGATCGTGACCCTTACCCCGGGGAGCTGTTTTTT
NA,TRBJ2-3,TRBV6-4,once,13,CASSGAPTDTQYF,TGTGCCAGCAGTGGGGCCCCCACGGATACGCAGTATTTT
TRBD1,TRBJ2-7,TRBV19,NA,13,CATQARTGTEQYF,TGTGCCACTCAGGCTCGGACAGGGACCGAGCAGTACTTC
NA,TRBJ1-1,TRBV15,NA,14,CATSRARENTEAFF,TGTGCCACCAGCAGAGCCAGGGAGAACACTGAAGCTTTCTTT
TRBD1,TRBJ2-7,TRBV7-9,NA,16,CASSLETGTGGNEQYF,TGTGCCAGCAGCTTAGAGACCGGGACAGGGGGCAACGAGCAGTACTTC
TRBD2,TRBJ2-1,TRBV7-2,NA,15,CASSATSGAYNEQFF,TGTGCCAGCAGCGCGACTAGCGGGGCATACAATGAGCAGTTCTTC
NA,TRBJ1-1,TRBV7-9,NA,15,CASSLMRDTHEEAFF,TGTGCCAGCAGCTTAATGAGGGACACCCACGAGGAAGCTTTCTTT
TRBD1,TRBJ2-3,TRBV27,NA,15,CASNRPGQGADTQYF,TGTGCCAGCAATCGGCCGGGACAGGGGGCAGATACGCAGTATTTT
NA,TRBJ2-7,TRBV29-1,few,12,CSVEVKGLEQYF,TGCAGCGTTGAAGTGAAAGGTTTGGAGCAGTACTTC
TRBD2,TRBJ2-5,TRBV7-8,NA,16,CASSPRGLAGSGTQYF,TGTGCCAGCAGCCCGAGGGGACTAGCGGGGTCCGGGACCCAGTACTTC